The source of this T cell receptor beta chain is a study of blood T cells in healthy people across ages (dated by TCRdb to between 2014 and 2017). About the full investigation: In model experiments, template switching captured roughly one uniquely barcoded TCR beta cDNA molecule for every two T cells. Two additional independent replicas of 1 million unique cDNA reads from the same blood draw were analyzed for two donors (one aged 18 to 30 and one aged 80 or older). The study measured age-related changes in TCR beta repertoire diversity using deep sequencing normalized with unique cDNA molecular identifiers. Four age groups were formed from the donors: young (average 16 years), middle-aged (less than 40), aged (roughly 56) and long-lived (around 82). To avoid experimental bias, donors of different ages were distributed randomly across sequencing lanes.

The library came from 5' RACE. These reads were obtained on an Illumina HiSeq 2500. A second PCR of about 7 to 12 cycles was performed with a sample-barcoded 5' primer and a J-beta primer mix. Each TCR beta cDNA molecule received a unique molecular identifier from a template-switch 5' adaptor carrying 12 random nucleotides. At least 2.5 million CDR3-containing paired-end reads were obtained from each sample. All of the RNA was converted into first-strand cDNA using the Mint cDNA synthesis kit, with a TRBC-specific oligonucleotide serving as the primer. Following uracil-DNA glycosylase treatment, a first 18-cycle PCR with universal primers M1SS and BC2_uni_R was performed on all cDNA. On the authors' methods: For normalization, 1 million high-quality reads, each with a distinct molecular identifier, were randomly selected from each sample. Instead of being binned into consensus sequences, reads that shared molecular identifiers were thrown out. MiTCR, set to a Q25 quality threshold and the strictest error-elimination algorithm, was used for CDR3 identification, clonotype clustering and error correction. Lower-bound total TCR beta diversity was estimated with a nonparametric unseen species model using Euler transformation. The public reads were quality trimmed at Q25 with fastp and then assembled into clones with MiXCR by TCRdb, keeping productive beta chains. Entries are consolidated by CDR3 protein sequence, retaining the most common genes and DNA. For this entry, the V and J calls and clone size follow TCRdb and not the study's own pipeline. The sample table contains 1.5 million to 2 million distinct CDR3 sequences; only one count was recorded for approximately 28% of them. The ten largest make up 7.7% of the sample.

Donors were 39 systemically healthy Caucasian individuals from Russia aged roughly 6 to 90 years. Approximately 10 milliliters of peripheral blood were collected from each donor into EDTA-treated Vacutainer tubes. Ficoll-Paque density-gradient centrifugation was used to isolate PBMCs, with at least 6 million per sample. Total RNA, at least 6 micrograms per sample, was extracted from PBMCs with Trizol reagent. Naive CD45RAhigh/CD27high T cell percentages were measured by flow cytometry on a PBMC aliquot from every donor. From a lookup of the germline V gene, CDR1 and CDR2 are SGDLS and YYNGEE. V is clipped by 5 bases and J by 0 bases, and the sequence between their germline boundaries is 11 bases long. The CDR3 covers 14 residues, taking in both the cysteine and the phenylalanine. Only the CDR3 DNA is retained, 42 bases long and in frame from the first base. Paper-wide results and their limitations: Compared with the aged group, more naive CD4+ T cells, fewer expanded clones and increased TCR diversity were shown by the long-lived group, suggesting age selection. Estimates of total diversity based on one million sequenced T cells were considered lower bounds and underestimates. The CMV infection status of donors was not known, potentially confounding age-related changes in expanded clonotypes. Because profiling used bulk unsorted PBMCs, naive and antigen-experienced compartments could not be compared conclusively. As age increased, observed TCR beta diversity per million T cells dropped in a roughly linear way, and a significant reduction was already evident by age roughly 36. Observed TCR beta diversity correlated strongly with the percentage of naive T cells measured by flow cytometry.

This clonotype was seen at least ten times. The antigen it recognizes is unknown. No much larger clone exists at a distance of one base, and base qualities are not known. The receptor's source is a woman in her twenties or thirties in good health. Source material: blood. The V gene is TRBV9 and the J gene is TRBJ2-5; 6 matching bases give a weak D call of TRBD2. The DNA reads as follows: TGTGCCAGCAGTTTCGGCGGGGACCAAGAGACCCAGTACTTC. The encoded protein is CASSFGGDQETQYF.